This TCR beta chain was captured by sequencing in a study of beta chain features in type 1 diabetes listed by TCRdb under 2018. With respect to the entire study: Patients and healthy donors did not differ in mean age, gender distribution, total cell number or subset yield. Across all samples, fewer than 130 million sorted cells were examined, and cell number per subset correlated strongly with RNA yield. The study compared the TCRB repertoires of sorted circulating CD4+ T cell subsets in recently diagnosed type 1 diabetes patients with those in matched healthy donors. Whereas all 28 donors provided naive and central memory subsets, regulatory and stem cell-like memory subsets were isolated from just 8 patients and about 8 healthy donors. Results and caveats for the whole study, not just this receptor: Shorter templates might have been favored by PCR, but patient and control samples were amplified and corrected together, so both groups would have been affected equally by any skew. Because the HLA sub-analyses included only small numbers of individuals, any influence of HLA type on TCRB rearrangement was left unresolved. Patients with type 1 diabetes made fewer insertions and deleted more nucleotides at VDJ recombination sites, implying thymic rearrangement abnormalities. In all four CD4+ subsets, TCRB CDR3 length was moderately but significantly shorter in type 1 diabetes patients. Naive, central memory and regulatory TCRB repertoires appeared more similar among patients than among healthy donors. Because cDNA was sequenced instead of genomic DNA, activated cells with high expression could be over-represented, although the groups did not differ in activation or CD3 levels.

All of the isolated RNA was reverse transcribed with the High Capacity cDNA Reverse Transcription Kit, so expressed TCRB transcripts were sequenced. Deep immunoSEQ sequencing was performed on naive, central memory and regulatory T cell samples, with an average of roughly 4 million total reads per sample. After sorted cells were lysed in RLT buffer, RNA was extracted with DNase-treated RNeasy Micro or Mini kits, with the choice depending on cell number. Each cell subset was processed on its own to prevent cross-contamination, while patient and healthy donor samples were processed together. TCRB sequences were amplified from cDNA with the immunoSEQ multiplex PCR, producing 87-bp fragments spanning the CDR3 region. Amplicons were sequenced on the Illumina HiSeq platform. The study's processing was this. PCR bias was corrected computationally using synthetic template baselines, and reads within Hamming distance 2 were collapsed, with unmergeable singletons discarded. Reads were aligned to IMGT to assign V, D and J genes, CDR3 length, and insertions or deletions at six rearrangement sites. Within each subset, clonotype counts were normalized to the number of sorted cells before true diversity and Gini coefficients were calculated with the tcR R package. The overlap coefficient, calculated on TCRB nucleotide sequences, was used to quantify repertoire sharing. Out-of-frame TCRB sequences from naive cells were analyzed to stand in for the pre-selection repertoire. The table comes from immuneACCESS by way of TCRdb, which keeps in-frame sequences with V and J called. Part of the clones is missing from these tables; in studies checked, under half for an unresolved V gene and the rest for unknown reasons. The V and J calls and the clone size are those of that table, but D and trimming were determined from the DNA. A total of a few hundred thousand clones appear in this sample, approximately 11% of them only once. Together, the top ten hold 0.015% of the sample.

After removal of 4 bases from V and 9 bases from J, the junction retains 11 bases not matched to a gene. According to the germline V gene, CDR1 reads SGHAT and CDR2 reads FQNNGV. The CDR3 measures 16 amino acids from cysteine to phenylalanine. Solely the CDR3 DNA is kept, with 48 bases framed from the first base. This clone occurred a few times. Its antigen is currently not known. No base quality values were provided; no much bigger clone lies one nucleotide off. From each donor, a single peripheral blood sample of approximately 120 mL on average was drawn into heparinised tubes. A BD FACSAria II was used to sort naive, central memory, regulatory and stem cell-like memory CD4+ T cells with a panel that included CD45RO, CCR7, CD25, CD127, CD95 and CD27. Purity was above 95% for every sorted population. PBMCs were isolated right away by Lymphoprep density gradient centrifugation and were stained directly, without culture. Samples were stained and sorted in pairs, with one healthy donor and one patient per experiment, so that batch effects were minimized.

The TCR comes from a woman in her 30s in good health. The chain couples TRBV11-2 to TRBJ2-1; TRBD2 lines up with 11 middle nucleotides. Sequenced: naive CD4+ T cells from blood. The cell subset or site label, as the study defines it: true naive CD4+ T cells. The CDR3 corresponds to CASSYQGSSGRSEQFF. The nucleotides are TGTGCCAGCAGCTACCAAGGTTCTAGCGGGAGGTCTGAGCAGTTCTTC. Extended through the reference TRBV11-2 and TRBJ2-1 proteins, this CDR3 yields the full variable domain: EAGVAQSPRYKIIEKRQSVAFWCNPISGHATLYWYQQILGQGPKLLIQFQNNGVVDDSQLPKDRFSAERLKGVDSTLKIQPAKLEDSAVYLCASSYQGSSGRSEQFFGPGTRLTVL.